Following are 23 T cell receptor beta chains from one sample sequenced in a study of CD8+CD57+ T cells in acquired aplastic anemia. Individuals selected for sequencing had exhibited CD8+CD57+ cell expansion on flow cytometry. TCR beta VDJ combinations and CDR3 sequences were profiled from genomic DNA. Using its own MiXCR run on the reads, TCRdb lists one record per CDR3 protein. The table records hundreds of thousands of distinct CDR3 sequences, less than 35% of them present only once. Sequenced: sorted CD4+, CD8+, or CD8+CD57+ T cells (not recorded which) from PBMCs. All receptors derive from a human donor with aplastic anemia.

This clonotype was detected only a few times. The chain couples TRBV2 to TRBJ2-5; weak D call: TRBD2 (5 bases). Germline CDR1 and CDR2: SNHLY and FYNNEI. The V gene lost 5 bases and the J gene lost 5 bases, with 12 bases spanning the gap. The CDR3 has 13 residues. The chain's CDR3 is CASSSGPKETQYF. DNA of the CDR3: TGTGCCAGCAGTAGCGGACCCAAGGAGACCCAGTACTTC.

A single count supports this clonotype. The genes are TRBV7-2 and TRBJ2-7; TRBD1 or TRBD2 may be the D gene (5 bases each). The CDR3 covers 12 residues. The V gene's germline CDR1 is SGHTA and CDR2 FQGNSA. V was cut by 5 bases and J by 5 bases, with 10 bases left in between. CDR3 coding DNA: TGTGCCAGCAGCCGGGACGTCGACGAGCAGTACTTC. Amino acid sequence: CASSRDVDEQYF. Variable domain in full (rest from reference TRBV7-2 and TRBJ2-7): GAGVSQSPSNKVTEKGKDVELRCDPISGHTALYWYRQSLGQGLEFLIYFQGNSAPDKSGLPSDRFSAERTGGSVSTLTIQRTQQEDSAVYLCASSRDVDEQYFGPGTRLTVT.

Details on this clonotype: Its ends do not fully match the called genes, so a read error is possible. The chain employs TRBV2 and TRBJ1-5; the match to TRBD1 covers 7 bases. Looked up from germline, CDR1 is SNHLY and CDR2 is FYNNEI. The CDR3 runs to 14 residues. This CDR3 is CASSSAGGNQPRHF. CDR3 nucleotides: TGTGCAAGCAGTTCCGCAGGGGGGAATCAGCCCCGGCATTTT. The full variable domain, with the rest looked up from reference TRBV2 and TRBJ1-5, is EPEVTQTPSHQVTQMGQEVILRCVPISNHLYFYWYRQILGQKVEFLVSFYNNEISEKSEIFDDQFSVERPDGSNFTLKIRSTKLEDSAMYFCASSSAGGNQPRHFGDGTRLSIL.

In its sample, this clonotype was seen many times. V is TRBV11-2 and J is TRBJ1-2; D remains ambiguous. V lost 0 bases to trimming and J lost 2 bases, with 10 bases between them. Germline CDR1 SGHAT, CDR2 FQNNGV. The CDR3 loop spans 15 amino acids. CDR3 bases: TGTGCCAGCAGCTTAGATGCTCTTCGGAACTATGGCTACACCTTC. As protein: CASSLDALRNYGYTF.

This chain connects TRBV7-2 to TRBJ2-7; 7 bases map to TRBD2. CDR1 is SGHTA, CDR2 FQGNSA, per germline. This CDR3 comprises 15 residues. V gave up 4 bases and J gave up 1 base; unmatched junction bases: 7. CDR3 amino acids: CASSSFRGVSYEQYF. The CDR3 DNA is TGTGCCAGCAGCTCGTTCCGGGGGGTTTCCTACGAGCAGTACTTC.

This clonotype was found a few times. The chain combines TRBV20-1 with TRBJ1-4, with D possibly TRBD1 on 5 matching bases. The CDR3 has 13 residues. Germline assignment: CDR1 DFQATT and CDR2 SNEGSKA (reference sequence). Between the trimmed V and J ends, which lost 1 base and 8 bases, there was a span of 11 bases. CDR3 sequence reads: CSARVFRGEKLFF. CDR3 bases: TGCAGTGCTAGAGTATTCCGGGGGGAAAAACTGTTTTTT.

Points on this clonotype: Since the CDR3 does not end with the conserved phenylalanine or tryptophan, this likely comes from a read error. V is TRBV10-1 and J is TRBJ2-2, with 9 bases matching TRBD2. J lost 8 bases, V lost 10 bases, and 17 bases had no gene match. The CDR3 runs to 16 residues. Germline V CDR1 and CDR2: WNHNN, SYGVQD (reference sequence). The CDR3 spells CAIRGRLAGSGGELFL. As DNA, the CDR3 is TGCGCCATCCGGGGGCGGCTAGCGGGATCCGGGGGGGAGCTGTTTCTT.

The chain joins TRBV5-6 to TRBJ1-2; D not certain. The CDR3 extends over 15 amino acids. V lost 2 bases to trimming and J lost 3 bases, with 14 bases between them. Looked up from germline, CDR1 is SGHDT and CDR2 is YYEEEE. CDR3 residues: CASSFVGQDYYGYTF. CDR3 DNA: TGTGCCAGCAGCTTCGTCGGCCAGGATTACTATGGCTACACCTTC.

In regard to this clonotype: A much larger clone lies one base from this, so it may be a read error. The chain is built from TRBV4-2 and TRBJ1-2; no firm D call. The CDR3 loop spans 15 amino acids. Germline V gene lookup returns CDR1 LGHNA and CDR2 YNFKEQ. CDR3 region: CASSQESSGRYGCTF. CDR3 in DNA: TGTGCCAGCAGCCAAGAATCCTCCGGGCGCTATGGCTGCACCTTC.

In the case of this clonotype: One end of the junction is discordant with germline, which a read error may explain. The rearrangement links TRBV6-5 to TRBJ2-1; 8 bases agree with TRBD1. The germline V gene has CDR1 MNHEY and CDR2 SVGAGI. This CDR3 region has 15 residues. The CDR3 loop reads CANSYEGTGYNEQFF. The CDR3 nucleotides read TGTGCCAACAGTTACGAAGGGACAGGCTACAATGAGCAGTTCTTC.

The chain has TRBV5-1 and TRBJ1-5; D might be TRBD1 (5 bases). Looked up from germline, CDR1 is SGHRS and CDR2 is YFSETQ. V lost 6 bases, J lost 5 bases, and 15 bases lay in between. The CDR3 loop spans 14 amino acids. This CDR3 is CASNWDGRDQPQHF. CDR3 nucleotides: TGCGCCAGCAACTGGGACGGGAGGGATCAGCCCCAGCATTTT.

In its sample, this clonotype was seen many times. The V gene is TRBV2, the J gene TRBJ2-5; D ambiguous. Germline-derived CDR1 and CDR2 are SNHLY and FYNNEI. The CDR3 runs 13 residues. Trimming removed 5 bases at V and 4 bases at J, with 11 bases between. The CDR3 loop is CASSSSRRETQYF. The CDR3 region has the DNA TGTGCCAGCAGTTCGAGCAGGCGAGAGACCCAGTACTTC.

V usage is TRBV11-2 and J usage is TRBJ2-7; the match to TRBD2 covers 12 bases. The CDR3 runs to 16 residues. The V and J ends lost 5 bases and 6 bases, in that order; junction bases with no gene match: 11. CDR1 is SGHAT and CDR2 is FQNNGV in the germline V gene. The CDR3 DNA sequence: TGTGCCAGCAGCGTCCTACCTAGCGGGGGGGCGGGCGAGCAGTACTTC. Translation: CASSVLPSGGAGEQYF.

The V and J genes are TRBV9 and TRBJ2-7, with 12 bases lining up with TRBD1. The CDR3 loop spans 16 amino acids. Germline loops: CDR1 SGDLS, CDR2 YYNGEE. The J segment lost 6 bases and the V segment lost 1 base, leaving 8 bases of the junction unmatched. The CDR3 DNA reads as TGTGCCAGCAGCGTAACAACCGGGACAGGGGGCGGCGAGCAGTACTTC. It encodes CASSVTTGTGGGEQYF.

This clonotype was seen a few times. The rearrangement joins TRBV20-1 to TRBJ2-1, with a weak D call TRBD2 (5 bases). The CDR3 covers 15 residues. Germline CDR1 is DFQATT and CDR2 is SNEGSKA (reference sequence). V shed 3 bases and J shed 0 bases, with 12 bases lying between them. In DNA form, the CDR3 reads TGCAGTGCTAGGCAGAGGGTACCCTCCTACAATGAGCAGTTCTTC. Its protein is CSARQRVPSYNEQFF.

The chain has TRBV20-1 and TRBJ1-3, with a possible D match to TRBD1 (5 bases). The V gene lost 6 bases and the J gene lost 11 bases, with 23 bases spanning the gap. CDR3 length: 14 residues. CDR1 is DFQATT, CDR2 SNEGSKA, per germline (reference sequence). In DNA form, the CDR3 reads TGCAGTGCATCACAGGACCGTTCTTTTGGGGCCATATATTTT. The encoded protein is CSASQDRSFGAIYF.

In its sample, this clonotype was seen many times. The CDR3 loop is CSAGQGDEQFF. In DNA form, the CDR3 reads TGCAGCGCCGGACAGGGGGATGAGCAGTTCTTC. The chain employs TRBV29-1 and TRBJ2-1; 10 bases match TRBD1. V shed 7 bases, J shed 8 bases, and the junction held 2 bases outside the gene matches. The CDR3 sequence is 11 residues long. Germline loops: CDR1 SQVTM, CDR2 ANQGSEA.

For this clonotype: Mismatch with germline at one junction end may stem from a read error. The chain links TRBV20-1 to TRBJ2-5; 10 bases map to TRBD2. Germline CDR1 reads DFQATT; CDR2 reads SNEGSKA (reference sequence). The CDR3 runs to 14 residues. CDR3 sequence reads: CSASGLADDETQYF. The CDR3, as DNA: TGCAGTGCCTCTGGACTAGCGGACGACGAGACCCAGTACTTT.

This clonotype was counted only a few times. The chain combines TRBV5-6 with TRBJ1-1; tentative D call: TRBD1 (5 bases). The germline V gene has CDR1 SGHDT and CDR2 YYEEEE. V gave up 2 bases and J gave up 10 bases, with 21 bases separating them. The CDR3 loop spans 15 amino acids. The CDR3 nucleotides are TGTGCCAGCAGCTTCTCCAACAGGATACGGGGGTCAGCTTTCTTT. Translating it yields CASSFSNRIRGSAFF.

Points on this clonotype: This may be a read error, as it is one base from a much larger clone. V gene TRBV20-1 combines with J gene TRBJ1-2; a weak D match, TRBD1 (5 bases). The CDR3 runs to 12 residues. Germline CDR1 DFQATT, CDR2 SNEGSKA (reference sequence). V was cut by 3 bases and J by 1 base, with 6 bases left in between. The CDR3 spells CSARGDNYGYTF. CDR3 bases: TGCAGTGCTAGGGGGGATAACTATGGCTACACCTTC.

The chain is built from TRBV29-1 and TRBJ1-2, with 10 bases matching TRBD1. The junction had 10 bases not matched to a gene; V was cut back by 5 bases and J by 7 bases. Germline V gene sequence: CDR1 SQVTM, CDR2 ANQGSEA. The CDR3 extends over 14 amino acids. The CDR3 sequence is CSVRTTGGASGYTF. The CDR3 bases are TGCAGCGTTCGGACGACAGGGGGCGCGTCTGGCTACACCTTC.

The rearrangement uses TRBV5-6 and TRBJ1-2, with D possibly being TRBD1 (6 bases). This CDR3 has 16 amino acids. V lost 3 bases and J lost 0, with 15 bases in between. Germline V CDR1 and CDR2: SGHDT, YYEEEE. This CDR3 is CASSSRTEEPNYGYTF. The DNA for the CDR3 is TGTGCCAGCAGCTCCCGGACAGAGGAACCTAACTATGGCTACACCTTC.

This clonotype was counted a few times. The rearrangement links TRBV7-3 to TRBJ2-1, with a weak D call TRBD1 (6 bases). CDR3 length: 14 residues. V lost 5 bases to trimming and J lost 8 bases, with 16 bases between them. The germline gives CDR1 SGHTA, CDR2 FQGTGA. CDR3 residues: CASSAQGAGDEQFF. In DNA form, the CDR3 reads TGTGCCAGCAGCGCCCAAGGGGCAGGGGATGAGCAGTTCTTC.